This is a list of T cell receptor beta chains from one sample in a study of T cells in Graves' hyperthyroidism and ophthalmopathy. TCRdb re-derived calls from the multiplex PCR reads in MiXCR, one entry per CDR3 protein. The sample holds a few hundred thousand distinct CDR3 sequences, 15% to 19% seen once. Sequenced sample: blood. The source is a woman in her thirties with Graves' hyperthyroidism. Each CDR3 is given with its conserved first and last residue. The D gene is left open where the match is weak. Some rows mark clone size as missing; the rest say once, few, many or name a class of expanded clone.

14 | TRBJ1-5 | TRBD1 | TRBV9 | many | CASPGGSADQPQHF | TGTGCCAGCCCAGGGGGCAGCGCAGATCAGCCCCAGCATTTT
16 | TRBJ2-1 | TRBD2 | TRBV3-1 | NA | CASSQGGLAGDHEQFF | TGTGCCAGCAGCCAAGGGGGACTAGCGGGAGACCATGAGCAGTTCTTC
12 | TRBJ1-4 | NA | TRBV30 | many | CAWSVRREKLFF | TGTGCCTGGAGTGTACGACGTGAAAAACTGTTTTTT
13 | TRBJ2-3 | NA | TRBV24-1 | few | CATSDPTLDTQYF | TGTGCCACCAGTGACCCGACCTTAGATACGCAGTATTTT
16 | TRBJ2-1 | TRBD2 | TRBV10-3 | many | CAISIKAGRSYNEQFF | TGTGCCATCAGTATTAAAGCGGGAAGGTCCTACAATGAGCAGTTCTTC
15 | TRBJ2-3 | NA | TRBV7-9 | many | CASSLISDNTDTQYF | TGTGCCAGCAGCTTAATCTCGGACAACACAGATACGCAGTATTTT
16 | TRBJ2-1 | NA | TRBV24-1 | NA | CATSGGGDSSYNEQFF | TGTGCCACCAGTGGTGGGGGAGACAGCTCCTACAATGAGCAGTTCTTC
18 | TRBJ1-2 | NA | TRBV7-2 | NA | CASSSPRGHATVGYGYTF | TGTGCCAGCAGCTCTCCCCGGGGTCATGCAACCGTGGGCTATGGCTACACCTTC
14 | TRBJ2-7 | NA | TRBV20-1 | many | CSARSASRTYEQYF | TGCAGTGCTAGGAGCGCTAGCAGGACCTACGAGCAGTACTTC
13 | TRBJ2-3 | NA | TRBV20-1 | NA | CSAEKGGTDTQYF | TGCAGTGCTGAAAAAGGGGGCACAGATACGCAGTATTTT
15 | TRBJ2-2 | NA | TRBV12-3/TRBV12-4 | many | CASSRQLQKSGELFF | TGTGCCAGCAGCCGACAGCTTCAGAAGTCCGGGGAGCTGTTTTTT
15 | TRBJ2-7 | TRBD2 | TRBV27 | many | CASRNRLAGGYEQYF | TGTGCCAGCAGGAACCGACTAGCGGGAGGGTACGAGCAGTACTTC
13 | TRBJ2-7 | TRBD2 | TRBV11-2 | many | CASSLGGRDEQYF | TGTGCCAGCAGTCTTGGTGGGAGGGACGAGCAGTACTTC
14 | TRBJ2-2 | TRBD2 | TRBV29-1 | many | CSVGTSGDTGELFF | TGCAGCGTAGGGACTAGCGGAGACACCGGGGAGCTGTTTTTT
16 | TRBJ1-2 | TRBD1 | TRBV4-1 | few | CASSQGPTGDGYGYTF | TGCGCCAGCAGCCAAGGGCCGACAGGGGACGGGTATGGCTACACCTTC
18 | TRBJ2-6 | NA | TRBV10-1 | NA | CASSEFGYRWTGANVLTF | TGCGCCAGCAGTGAGTTTGGATACAGGTGGACTGGGGCCAACGTCCTGACTTTC
14 | TRBJ2-3 | NA | TRBV5-6 | NA | CASSKLQGTDTQYF | TGTGCCAGCAGCAAGCTACAGGGAACAGATACGCAGTATTTT
12 | TRBJ2-7 | NA | TRBV20-1 | many | CSARVDLGEQYF | TGCAGTGCTAGGGTGGATCTGGGCGAGCAGTACTTC
13 | TRBJ2-1 | TRBD2 | TRBV29-1 | many | CSVEEGTSDEQFF | TGCAGCGTTGAAGAAGGGACTAGCGATGAGCAGTTCTTC
15 | TRBJ2-1 | TRBD2 | TRBV4-2 | NA | CASSRLADIYNEQFF | TGTGCCAGCAGCCGACTAGCGGATATCTACAATGAGCAGTTCTTC
16 | TRBJ1-5 | TRBD1 | TRBV20-1 | few | CSANHATGGHSQPQHF | TGCAGTGCTAACCACGCTACAGGGGGCCATAGTCAGCCCCAGCATTTT
13 | TRBJ2-3 | NA | TRBV9 | NA | CASSANEADTQYF | TGTGCCAGCAGCGCAAACGAAGCAGATACGCAGTATTTT
17 | TRBJ2-1 | TRBD1 | TRBV11-2 | NA | CASSYRDRGTSYNEQFF | TGTGCCAGCAGCTACCGGGACAGGGGCACCTCCTACAATGAGCAGTTCTTC
16 | TRBJ2-3 | NA | TRBV5-1 | many | CASSPTRGVGTDTQYF | TGCGCCAGCAGCCCCACCAGGGGGGTTGGCACAGATACGCAGTATTTT
11 | TRBJ1-1 | NA | TRBV27 | many | CASTGPGEAFF | TGTGCCAGCACAGGCCCCGGGGAAGCTTTCTTT
15 | TRBJ2-1 | TRBD2 | TRBV29-1 | many | CSVEDVQRESNEQFF | TGCAGCGTTGAAGATGTCCAGCGGGAGTCAAATGAGCAGTTCTTC
16 | TRBJ2-7 | NA | TRBV18 | few | CASSPRVRTSSYEQYF | TGTGCCAGCTCACCAAGGGTAAGGACATCTTCCTACGAGCAGTACTTC
13 | TRBJ2-7 | NA | TRBV2 | NA | CATSRDTSYEQYF | TGTGCCACCTCGAGGGACACATCCTACGAGCAGTACTTC
16 | TRBJ2-1 | TRBD2 | TRBV2 | many | CASSEDAGGPYNEQFF | TGTGCCAGCAGTGAAGACGCGGGAGGGCCCTACAATGAGCAGTTCTTC
16 | TRBJ1-2 | NA | TRBV6-1 | NA | CASSQPSIGVDYGYTF | TGTGCCAGCAGTCAACCCTCGATCGGGGTGGACTATGGCTACACCTTC
14 | TRBJ2-7 | TRBD2 | TRBV20-1 | many | CSAKAGTSLGEQYF | TGCAGTGCTAAAGCCGGGACTAGTCTTGGCGAGCAGTACTTC
16 | TRBJ2-7 | TRBD1 | TRBV20-1 | NA | CSARSWGQAHSYEQYF | TGCAGTGCTAGATCATGGGGACAGGCTCACTCCTACGAGCAGTACTTC
12 | TRBJ1-1 | NA | TRBV12-3/TRBV12-4 | many | CASVDRSTEAFF | TGTGCCAGCGTTGACAGGAGCACTGAAGCTTTCTTT
13 | TRBJ1-1 | NA | TRBV12-3/TRBV12-4 | many | CASSLVGTDEAFF | TGTGCCAGCAGTTTAGTGGGGACTGATGAAGCTTTCTTT
17 | TRBJ2-7 | TRBD2 | TRBV27 | NA | CASSLVASGTTSYEQYF | TGTGCCAGCAGTTTAGTAGCTAGCGGGACAACCTCCTACGAGCAGTACTTC
12 | TRBJ2-7 | NA | TRBV10-3 | few | CAIRGGGYEQYF | TGTGCCATCAGGGGGGGCGGCTACGAGCAGTACTTC
16 | TRBJ1-4 | NA | TRBV5-1 | many | CASSRVGPTTNEKLFF | TGCGCCAGCAGCAGGGTCGGACCGACAACTAATGAAAAACTGTTTTTT
14 | TRBJ2-5 | NA | TRBV19 | many | CASSTGMYQETQYF | TGTGCCAGTAGTACAGGAATGTACCAAGAGACCCAGTACTTC
15 | TRBJ2-1 | NA | TRBV5-1 | few | CASSLLAESYNEQFF | TGCGCCAGCAGCTTGTTAGCGGAGTCCTACAATGAGCAGTTCTTC
13 | TRBJ2-3 | NA | TRBV29-1 | many | CSVGPKNTDTQYF | TGCAGCGTTGGGCCGAAAAACACAGATACGCAGTATTTT
13 | TRBJ1-4 | NA | TRBV29-1 | NA | CSVMTASNEKLFF | TGCAGCGTGATGACAGCGTCTAATGAAAAACTGTTTTTT
17 | TRBJ1-1 | NA | TRBV12-3/TRBV12-4 | many | CASSLETATRMNTEAFF | TGTGCCAGCAGTTTAGAAACAGCTACTAGAATGAACACTGAAGCTTTCTTT
16 | TRBJ2-2 | NA | TRBV7-3 | many | CASSLGGNANTGELFF | TGTGCCAGCAGCCTTGGGGGGAACGCGAACACCGGGGAGCTGTTTTTT
17 | TRBJ2-2 | TRBD1 | TRBV28 | many | CASSLVGTGGQAGELFF | TGTGCCAGCAGTTTGGTTGGGACAGGCGGCCAGGCCGGGGAGCTGTTTTTT
14 | TRBJ2-7 | TRBD1 | TRBV27 | many | CASSLQGALYEQYF | TGTGCCAGCAGTTTACAGGGGGCTTTATACGAGCAGTACTTC
13 | TRBJ1-1 | TRBD1 | TRBV19 | NA | CASGGTVGAEAFF | TGTGCCAGTGGCGGGACAGTTGGCGCTGAAGCTTTCTTT
16 | TRBJ2-3 | NA | TRBV28 | many | CASSHEGAWRTDTQYF | TGTGCCAGCAGCCACGAAGGGGCTTGGCGCACAGATACGCAGTATTTT
11 | TRBJ2-7 | NA | TRBV7-2 | NA | CAGGASWEQYF | TGTGCCGGGGGGGCTTCGTGGGAGCAGTACTTC
13 | TRBJ2-1 | NA | TRBV3-1 | many | CASNSGGVDEQFF | TGTGCCAGCAATTCCGGGGGCGTAGATGAGCAGTTCTTC
16 | TRBJ2-7 | TRBD2 | TRBV12-3/TRBV12-4 | NA | CASSFILAGESHEQCF | TGTGCCAGCAGTTTCATCCTAGCGGGAGAGTCCCACGAGCAGTGCTTC
14 | TRBJ2-7 | NA | TRBV28 | NA | CANKWGGNSYEQYF | TGTGCCAACAAATGGGGCGGTAACTCCTACGAGCAGTACTTC
14 | TRBJ1-1 | TRBD1 | TRBV7-2 | many | CASSRQGMNTEAFF | TGTGCCAGCAGCCGACAGGGGATGAACACTGAAGCTTTCTTT
17 | TRBJ2-2 | NA | TRBV9 | NA | CASSVEVGLISTGELFF | TGTGCCAGCAGCGTAGAAGTCGGACTAATAAGTACCGGGGAGCTGTTTTTT
13 | TRBJ1-5 | NA | TRBV6-1 | many | CASSEAQGQPQHF | TGTGCCAGCAGTGAAGCGCAGGGTCAGCCCCAGCATTTT
17 | TRBJ2-2 | NA | TRBV11-1 | NA | CASSLARQAGDTGELFF | TGTGCCAGCAGCTTAGCGCGTCAGGCTGGGGACACCGGGGAGCTGTTTTTT